A single sample is the source of the 13 T cell receptor beta chains below, sequenced in a study of CD8+ T cells in alopecia areata. Following extraction, RNA underwent reverse transcription to cDNA, which served as the sequencing template. Libraries were prepared by immunoSEQ multiplex PCR; TCRdb keeps only in-frame clonotypes and omits some of them. The data contain around 140,000 clones, around 50% of them singletons. The sample was CD4+ T cells sorted from blood. Receptors were obtained from a human donor with alopecia areata.

V is TRBV6-1 and J is TRBJ2-5, with a possible D match to TRBD1 (6 bases). Looked up from germline, CDR1 is MNHNS and CDR2 is SASEGT. Trimming removed 4 bases from V and 1 base from J, with 19 bases in between. This CDR3 spans 17 amino acids. CDR3 loop: CASSGVFGTPLQETQYF. The CDR3 DNA reads as TGTGCCAGCAGTGGGGTCTTCGGGACACCACTCCAAGAGACCCAGTACTTC.

The chain is built from TRBV29-1 and TRBJ1-1; possible D gene TRBD1, 6 bases. Trimming left V 2 bases short and J 2 bases short, with 9 bases between. From germline, CDR1 is SQVTM and CDR2 ANQGSEA. This CDR3 has 13 residues. CDR3 sequence: CSVERQENTEAFF. CDR3 coding DNA: TGCAGCGTTGAAAGACAGGAAAACACTGAAGCTTTCTTT.

This clone occurred a few times. The chain uses TRBV2 and TRBJ2-1, with D hard to call. CDR1 is SNHLY and CDR2 is FYNNEI in the germline V gene. This CDR3 comprises 14 residues. Between the trimmed V and J ends, which lost 8 bases and 2 bases, there was a span of 13 bases. In DNA, the CDR3 is TGTGCCAGCCTTCGGGTCCGCGCCTACAATGAGCAGTTCTTC. Translated: CASLRVRAYNEQFF.

This clone occurred a few times. V usage is TRBV18 and J usage is TRBJ2-5; D is possibly TRBD1 (5 bases). The CDR3 loop spans 13 amino acids. Germline V gene lookup returns CDR1 KGHSH and CDR2 LQKENI. The ends were cut back, 5 bases at V and 2 bases at J, with 9 bases in the middle. As DNA, the CDR3 is TGTGCCAGCTCAGCCGCAGGGCAAGAGACCCAGTACTTC. This codes for CASSAAGQETQYF.

The genes are TRBV4-1 and TRBJ1-1; no reliable D call. Looked up from germline, CDR1 is MGHRA and CDR2 is YSYEKL. Trimming stripped 1 base from V and 4 bases from J, with 19 bases between. The CDR3 is 17 residues long. The CDR3 DNA is TGCGCCAGCAGCCAAGCTCCCACATCGACAAGTATCACTGAAGCTTTCTTT. Its translation: CASSQAPTSTSITEAFF.

As for this clone: Other DNA sequences of this sample code for an identical CDR3. The rearrangement joins TRBV9 to TRBJ1-2; the D gene is possibly TRBD1 (6 bases). There are 13 residues in the CDR3. Trimming left V 4 bases short and J 2 bases short, with 9 bases between. Germline V gene data show CDR1 as SGDLS and CDR2 as YYNGEE. The CDR3 loop reads CASSPDRNYGYTF. The CDR3 nucleotides read TGTGCCAGCAGCCCAGACAGGAACTATGGCTACACCTTC.

The gene calls are TRBV29-1 and TRBJ2-7; 9 bases are a match to TRBD2. This CDR3 has 12 residues. CDR1 and CDR2 (germline): SQVTM, ANQGSEA. The V segment lost 4 bases and the J segment 6 bases; nucleotides outside the gene matches: 4. The CDR3 nucleotides are TGCAGCGTTGCGGGACTAGCTTCCGAGCAGTACTTC. It is translated as CSVAGLASEQYF.

The chain has TRBV29-1 and TRBJ1-1; no firm D call. Germline V gene sequence: CDR1 SQVTM, CDR2 ANQGSEA. CDR3 size: 9 residues. Deletions cut 3 bases from V and 10 bases from J, with 6 bases between. The CDR3 coding sequence is TGCAGCGTTGACCCCCGAGCTTTCTTT. It encodes CSVDPRAFF.

This sequence joins TRBV25-1 and TRBJ1-6; D not certain. Looked up from germline, CDR1 is MGHDK and CDR2 is SYGVNS. There are 14 residues in the CDR3. Trimming took 3 bases from V and 8 from J, leaving 11 bases between them. CDR3 in amino acids: CASSEGVRDSPLHF. The CDR3 DNA is TGTGCCAGCAGTGAGGGTGTAAGGGATTCACCCCTCCACTTT.

The chain carries TRBV29-1 and TRBJ2-1, with 11 bases aligning to TRBD2. This CDR3 has 14 amino acids. V was clipped by 6 bases and J by 4 bases; unmatched bases: 5. Germline V gene lookup returns CDR1 SQVTM and CDR2 ANQGSEA. CDR3 in DNA: TGCAGCGTCAGACTAGCGGGGAAATACAATGAGCAGTTCTTC. This encodes CSVRLAGKYNEQFF.

V usage is TRBV9 and J usage is TRBJ1-2; the D gene is possibly TRBD1 (5 bases). Trimming removed 3 bases at V and 6 bases at J, with 9 bases between. Germline CDR1 SGDLS, CDR2 YYNGEE. The CDR3 contains 12 residues. The CDR3 DNA reads TGTGCCAGCAGCGCGGACATCAATGGCTACACCTTC. Encoded protein: CASSADINGYTF.

This clone was picked up a small number of times. As DNA, the CDR3 is TGTGCCAGCAGCCAAGATCGGCAATCGTATGCAGCTTTCTTT. Translating gives CASSQDRQSYAAFF. The J gene is TRBJ1-1, the V gene TRBV4-2, with D uncertain. CDR1 and CDR2 (germline): LGHNA, YNFKEQ. The CDR3 extends over 14 amino acids. Trimming stripped 0 bases from V and 10 bases from J, with 15 bases between.

The rearrangement uses TRBV7-8 and TRBJ1-1; TRBD1 agrees at 7 bases. The CDR3 contains 15 residues. Germline trimming cut 6 bases from V and 0 bases from J; bases unmatched to any gene: 7. From germline, CDR1 is SGHVS and CDR2 FQNEAQ. The CDR3 protein is CASSPQGVMNTEAFF. CDR3 in DNA: TGTGCCAGCAGTCCCCAGGGGGTTATGAACACTGAAGCTTTCTTT.